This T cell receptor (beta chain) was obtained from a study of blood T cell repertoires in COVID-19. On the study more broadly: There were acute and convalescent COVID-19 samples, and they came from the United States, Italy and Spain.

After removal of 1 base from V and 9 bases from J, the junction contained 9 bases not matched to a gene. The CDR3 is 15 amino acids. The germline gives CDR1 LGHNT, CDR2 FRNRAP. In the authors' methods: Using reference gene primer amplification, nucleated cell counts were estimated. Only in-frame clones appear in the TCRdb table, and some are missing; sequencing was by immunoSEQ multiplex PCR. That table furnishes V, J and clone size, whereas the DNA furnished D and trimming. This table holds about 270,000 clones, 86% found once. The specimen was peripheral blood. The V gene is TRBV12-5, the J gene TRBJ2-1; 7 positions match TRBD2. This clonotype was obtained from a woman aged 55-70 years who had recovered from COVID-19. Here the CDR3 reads CASGLGNTSDVEQFF. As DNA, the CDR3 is TGTGCTAGTGGTTTGGGGAATACTAGCGACGTTGAGCAGTTCTTC.